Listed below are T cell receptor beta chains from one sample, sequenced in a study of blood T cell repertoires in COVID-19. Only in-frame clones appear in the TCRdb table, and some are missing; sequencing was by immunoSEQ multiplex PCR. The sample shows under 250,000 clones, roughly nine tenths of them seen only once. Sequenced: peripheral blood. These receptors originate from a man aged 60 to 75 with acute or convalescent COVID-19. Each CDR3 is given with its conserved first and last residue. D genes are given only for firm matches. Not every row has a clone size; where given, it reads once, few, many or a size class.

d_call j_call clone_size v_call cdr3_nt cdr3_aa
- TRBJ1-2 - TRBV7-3 TGTGCCAGCAGCCCCGCCGGTGGTAAGAGGAGGAATGGCTACACCTTC CASSPAGGKRRNGYTF
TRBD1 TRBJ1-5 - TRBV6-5 TGTGCCAGCAGTTACATCAGGGGGAATCGGCCCCAGCATTTT CASSYIRGNRPQHF
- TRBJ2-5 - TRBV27 TGTGCCAGCAGTTTCTCCTCTGCGACAGGCGCAGGGGTCGAGACCCAGTACTTC CASSFSSATGAGVETQYF
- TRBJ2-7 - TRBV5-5 TGTGCCAGCAGCTTGGCCAGGGGAATCTACGAGCAGTACTTC CASSLARGIYEQYF
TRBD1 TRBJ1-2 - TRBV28 TGTGCCAGCATGTACCCGGGACAGAATGGCTACACCTTC CASMYPGQNGYTF
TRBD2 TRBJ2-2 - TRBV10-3 TGTGCCATCAGGGATGGGACTAGCGGGGACACCGGGGAGCTGTTTTTT CAIRDGTSGDTGELFF
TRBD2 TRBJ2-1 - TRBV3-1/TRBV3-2 TGTGCCAGCAGCCCCCGGGGCCTAGCGGGCCTAAATGAGCAGTTCTTC CASSPRGLAGLNEQFF
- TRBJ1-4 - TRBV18 TGTGCCAGCTCACCGGACAGCCCTAATGAAAAACTGTTTTTT CASSPDSPNEKLFF
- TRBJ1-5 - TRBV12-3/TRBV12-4 TGTGCCAGCACCCAGTCGGGAGATCAGCCCCAGCATTTT CASTQSGDQPQHF
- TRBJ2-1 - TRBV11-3 TGTGCCAGCAGCTTAGCGGGATCAAATGAGCAGTTCTTC CASSLAGSNEQFF
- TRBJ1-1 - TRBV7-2 TGTGCCAGCAGCTTGGTTCCGAGGGACACTGAAGCTTTCTTT CASSLVPRDTEAFF
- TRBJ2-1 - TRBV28 TGTGCCAGCAGGGGGGGGCCTTTCTCCTACAATGAGCAGTTCTTC CASRGGPFSYNEQFF
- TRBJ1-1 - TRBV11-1 TGTGCCAGCAGCTTAGAGCGGACAGCGAACACTGAAGCTTTCTTT CASSLERTANTEAFF
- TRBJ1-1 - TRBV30 TGTGCCTGGATAAAAGACAGTTATGAAGCTTTCTTT CAWIKDSYEAFF
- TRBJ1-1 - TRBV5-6 TGTGCCAGCAGCTTCGACAGGCGGACTGAAGCTTTCTTT CASSFDRRTEAFF
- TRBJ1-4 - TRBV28 TGTGCCAGCAGTTTGATGGGGGCCATTAATGAAAAACTGTTTTTT CASSLMGAINEKLFF
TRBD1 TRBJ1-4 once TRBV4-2 TGTGCCAGCAGCCAAGGTACAGGGGGGAATAATGAAAAACTGTTTTTT CASSQGTGGNNEKLFF
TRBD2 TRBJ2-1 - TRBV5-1 TGCGCCAGCAGCCCAAGGACTAGCGGGACCAATGAGCAGTTCTTC CASSPRTSGTNEQFF
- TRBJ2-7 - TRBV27 TGTGCCAGCAGTTTATCGAGCCCATTCTCCTACGAGCAGTACTTC CASSLSSPFSYEQYF
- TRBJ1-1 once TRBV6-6 TGTGCCAGCAGCCTTCCCTCGAACACTGAAGCTTTCTTT CASSLPSNTEAFF
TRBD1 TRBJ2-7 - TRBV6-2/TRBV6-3 TGTGCCAGCAGTTACGTTGGGACAGGGGGCTACGAGCAGTACTTC CASSYVGTGGYEQYF
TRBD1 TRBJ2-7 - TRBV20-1 TGCAGTGCTTTAACAGGGGTCGAGCAGTACTTC CSALTGVEQYF
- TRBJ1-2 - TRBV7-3 TGTGCCAGCAGCTCCGGGACACACTATGGCTACACCTTC CASSSGTHYGYTF
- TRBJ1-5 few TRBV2 TGTGCCAGCAGTGAAACCCAAACAGGGAATAGCAATCAGCCCCAGCATTTT CASSETQTGNSNQPQHF
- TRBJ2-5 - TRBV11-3 TGTGCCAGCAGTTCGGACGGGACTGTACAAGAGACCCAGTACTTC CASSSDGTVQETQYF
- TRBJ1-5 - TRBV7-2 TGTGCCAGCAGCCCCAGGGGACCCCGAATCGGTCAGCCCCAGCATTTT CASSPRGPRIGQPQHF
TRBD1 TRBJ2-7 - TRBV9 TGTGCCAGCAGCGTAGGGGTAGGGGGCATAAGCTACGAGCAGTACTTC CASSVGVGGISYEQYF
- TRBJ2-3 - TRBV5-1 TGCGCCAGCAGCTTGTTTGCAGGGAGCACAGATACGCAGTATTTT CASSLFAGSTDTQYF
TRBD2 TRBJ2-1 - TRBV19 TGTGCCAGTAGTATTAGTGCGGGAGCACTCTATGAGCAGTTCTTC CASSISAGALYEQFF
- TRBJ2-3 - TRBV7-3 TGTGCCAGCAGCTCGTACGGGGCAGATACGCAGTATTTT CASSSYGADTQYF
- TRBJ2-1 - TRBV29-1 TGCAGCGTTTCCGGGGCCTACAATGAGCAGTTCTTC CSVSGAYNEQFF
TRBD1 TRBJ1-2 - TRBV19 TGTGCCAGTAGTCCTCCAGGGGGGGGCTACACCTTC CASSPPGGGYTF
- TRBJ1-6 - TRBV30 TGTGCCTGGAGTCAAGACAGGCCCTCTTCACCCCTCCACTTT CAWSQDRPSSPLHF
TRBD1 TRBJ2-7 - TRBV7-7 TGTGCTAGCAGCTTAGGGGCCTGGGACAGTGACCCGAGCTCCTACGAGCAGTACTTC CASSLGAWDSDPSSYEQYF
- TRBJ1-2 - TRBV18 TGTGCCAGCTCACCCAAGGGGGACGGTGGCTACACCTTC CASSPKGDGGYTF
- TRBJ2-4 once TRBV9 TGTGCCAGCAGCCCTCGGGACAACTTAATCCTAGCCAAAAACATTCAGTACTTC CASSPRDNLILAKNIQYF
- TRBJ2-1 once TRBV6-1 TGTGCCAGCAGTGATCATTCAAACAATGAGCAGTTCTTC CASSDHSNNEQFF
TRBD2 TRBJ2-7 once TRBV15 TGTGCCACCAGTCCGCGGGAGGCCCTTTCTTACGAGCAGTACTTC CATSPREALSYEQYF
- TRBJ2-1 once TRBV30 TGTGCCTGGCGGCAGGGCAACTACAATGAGCAGTTCTTC CAWRQGNYNEQFF
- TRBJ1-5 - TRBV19 TGTGCCAGTAGCCGGGGAGGCAATCAGCCCCAGCATTTT CASSRGGNQPQHF
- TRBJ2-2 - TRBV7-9 TGTGCCAGCAGCCCAAAGGAGGGCGGGGTTAACACCGGGGAGCTGTTTTTT CASSPKEGGVNTGELFF
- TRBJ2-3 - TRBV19 TGTGCCAGTAGTATACGGGCAGGGTCTGGCACAGATACGCAGTATTTT CASSIRAGSGTDTQYF
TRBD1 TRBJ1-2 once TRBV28 TGTGCCAGCAGTCAACAGGACAGGGGTAAGGGCTACACCTTC CASSQQDRGKGYTF
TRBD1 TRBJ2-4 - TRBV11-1 TGTGCCAGCAGCCAAGGACAGGGTGGCAAAAACATTCAGTACTTC CASSQGQGGKNIQYF
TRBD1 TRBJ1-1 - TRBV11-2 TGTGCCAGCAGCGCCAGACAGGGAGGCACTGAAGCTTTCTTT CASSARQGGTEAFF
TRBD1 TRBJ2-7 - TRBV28 TGTGCCAGCAGTTTGACCGGGACAGGTCTCTACGAGCAGTACTTC CASSLTGTGLYEQYF
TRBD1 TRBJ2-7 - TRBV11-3 TGTGCCAGCAGCTTACGGACAGGAGTCGAAAGGCAGTACTTC CASSLRTGVERQYF
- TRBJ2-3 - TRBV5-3 TGTGCCAGAAGCTTGATATTAGGGGCGATCGATAGCACAGATACGCAGTATTTT CARSLILGAIDSTDTQYF
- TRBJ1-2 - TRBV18 TGTGCCAGCTCACCACGGGAACAGGGTCTCAACTATGGCTACACCTTC CASSPREQGLNYGYTF
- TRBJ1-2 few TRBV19 TGTGCCAGTAGTGCAGACAGCACCTCTTATGGCTACACCTTC CASSADSTSYGYTF
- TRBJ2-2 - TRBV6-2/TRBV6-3 TGTGCCAGCAGTTACTCGAATGGGGGCGCGAACACCGGGGAGCTGTTTTTT CASSYSNGGANTGELFF
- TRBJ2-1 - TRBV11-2 TGTGCCAGCAGCTTCCTGTCTTACAATGAGCAGTTCTTC CASSFLSYNEQFF
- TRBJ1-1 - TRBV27 TGTGCCAGCAGTTCCCGGTTGAACACTGAAGCTTTCTTT CASSSRLNTEAFF
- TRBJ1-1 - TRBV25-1 TGTGCCAGCAGGTCCTGGACAGAGAACACTGAAGCTTTCTTT CASRSWTENTEAFF